The 31 T cell receptor beta chains below all came from one sample that was sequenced in a study of technical replicates of blood from a handful of donors. Generated by immunoSEQ multiplex PCR, the TCRdb table keeps only in-frame clones and is missing some. The sample shows 79,000 or so clones, 85% to 95% of them seen only once. The sequenced sample was T cells isolated from PBMCs. These receptors were taken from a human donor in good health.

The rearrangement joins TRBV7-7 to TRBJ2-6, with D hard to call. Looked up from germline, CDR1 is SSHAT and CDR2 is FNYEAQ (reference sequence). Trimming removed 5 bases from V and 5 bases from J, with 22 bases in between. The CDR3 length is 18 residues. The CDR3 coding sequence is TGTGCCAGCAGCATCTCTATTAGTGCCCAAAGTCGGGCCAACGTCCTGACTTTC. The encoded protein is CASSISISAQSRANVLTF.

The chain carries TRBV6-1 and TRBJ1-3; 7 bases are shared with TRBD1. Germline V lookup: CDR1 MNHNS, CDR2 SASEGT. The CDR3 has 18 amino acids. Trimming at V came to 2 bases and at J to 0 bases, leaving 10 bases not matched to a gene. Here the CDR3 DNA reads TGTGCCAGCAGTGAATTTGCGGGACAGTTGTCCTCTGGAAACACCATATATTTT. Translated: CASSEFAGQLSSGNTIYF.

V usage is TRBV28 and J usage is TRBJ2-7, with D possibly matching TRBD2 (6 bases). Germline lookup yields CDR1 MDHEN and CDR2 SYDVKM. This CDR3 has 16 residues. V was pared by 7 bases and J by 3 bases, with 22 bases between. CDR3 DNA: TGTGCCAGCATGCTAGTAGCGGACAATAGGGGCTACGAGCAGTACTTC. Translated: CASMLVADNRGYEQYF.

V gene TRBV9 combines with J gene TRBJ2-3, with D tentatively TRBD2 (5 bases). Germline V lookup: CDR1 SGDLS, CDR2 YYNGEE. This CDR3 is 12 amino acids long. V shed 6 bases and J shed 3 bases, with 8 bases lying between them. CDR3 DNA sequence: TGTGCCAGCAAGGAGGTTACAGATACGCAGTATTTT. Its translation is CASKEVTDTQYF.

The rearrangement links TRBV19 to TRBJ2-7; TRBD2 matches 8 bases. The CDR3 length is 17 residues. The germline CDR1 and CDR2 sequences are LNHDA and SQIVND (reference sequence). Trimming took 4 bases from V and 1 from J; bases not matched to a gene: 12. The CDR3 coding sequence is TGTGCCAGTAGTACATGGGGACTAGTGGGGCTATCCTACGAGCAGTACTTC. This sequence encodes CASSTWGLVGLSYEQYF.

The chain uses TRBV4-3 and TRBJ2-5; the D is unclear. V dropped 1 base and J dropped 3 bases, with 9 bases sitting between them. The length of the CDR3 is 14 residues. Germline assignment: CDR1 LGHNA and CDR2 YSLEER. CDR3 sequence: CASSQVAREETQYF. For the CDR3, the DNA is TGCGCCAGCAGCCAAGTGGCCCGGGAAGAGACCCAGTACTTC.

The chain employs TRBV5-5 and TRBJ1-1, with a weak D call TRBD1 (5 bases). Trimming took 4 bases from V and 0 from J, leaving 13 bases between them. The germline CDR1 and CDR2 sequences are SGHKS and YYEKEE (reference sequence). The CDR3 loop spans 15 amino acids. The CDR3 DNA sequence: TGTGCCAGCAGCCCCTTAGGGGCCGTGAACACTGAAGCTTTCTTT. It codes for CASSPLGAVNTEAFF. Drawing the rest from reference TRBV5-5 and TRBJ1-1, the complete variable domain is DAGVTQSPTHLIKTRGQQVTLRCSPISGHKSVSWYQQVLGQGPQFIFQYYEKEERGRGNFPDRFSARQFPNYSSELNVNALLLGDSALYLCASSPLGAVNTEAFFGQGTRLTVV.

Only one count was recorded for this clone. The chain links TRBV9 to TRBJ1-2; 7 bases fit TRBD1. The V segment lost 7 bases and the J segment 3 bases; nucleotides outside the gene matches: 9. CDR3 size: 14 residues. Germline V gene lookup returns CDR1 SGDLS and CDR2 YYNGEE. The CDR3 loop reads CASLRQGTYYGYTF. In DNA form, the CDR3 reads TGTGCCAGCTTAAGACAGGGCACGTACTATGGCTACACCTTC.

This clone occurred a few times. The genes are TRBV6-5 and TRBJ2-1, with TRBD2 matching over 9 bases. This CDR3 has 14 residues. The V gene end was trimmed by 4 bases and the J gene end by 6 bases; junction bases not matched to a gene: 4. The germline V gene encodes CDR1 MNHEY and CDR2 SVGAGI. Here the CDR3 DNA reads TGTGCCAGCAGTTTTAGCGGGAGCCCCAATGAGCAGTTCTTC. Amino acids: CASSFSGSPNEQFF.

The rearrangement uses TRBV5-1 and TRBJ2-1; TRBD2 agrees at 9 bases. Trimming removed 4 bases from V and 2 bases from J; junction bases left unmatched: 4. This CDR3 contains 15 residues. The germline gives CDR1 SGHRS, CDR2 YFSETQ. In nucleotides, the CDR3 is TGCGCCAGCAGCGCCTCTAGCGGGACCTACAATGAGCAGTTCTTC. Residues: CASSASSGTYNEQFF.

The chain links TRBV7-9 to TRBJ2-2, with 8 positions matching TRBD1. V lost 3 bases and J lost 7; bases outside the gene matches: 4. Germline V CDR1 and CDR2: SEHNR, FQNEAQ (reference sequence). The CDR3 is 14 amino acids. CDR3 in amino acids: CASSLGQVNGELFF. CDR3 nucleotides: TGTGCCAGCAGCTTGGGACAGGTTAACGGGGAGCTGTTTTTT. The full variable domain, in which reference TRBV7-9 and TRBJ2-2 provide the parts outside the CDR3, is DTGVSQNPRHKITKRGQNVTFRCDPISEHNRLYWYRQTLGQGPEFLTYFQNEAQLEKSRLLSDRFSAERPKGSFSTLEIQRTEQGDSAMYLCASSLGQVNGELFFGEGSRLTVL.

This sequence joins TRBV18 and TRBJ2-5, with D possibly matching TRBD1 (5 bases). CDR3 length: 15 residues. Trimming took 0 bases from V and 5 from J, leaving 13 bases between them. Per the germline V gene, CDR1 is KGHSH and CDR2 is LQKENI. Here the CDR3 reads CASSPPAGFRETQYF. The CDR3 region has the DNA TGTGCCAGCTCACCACCGGCAGGGTTTAGGGAGACCCAGTACTTC.

CDR3 residues: CASSYSDRGTNEQFF. DNA for the CDR3: TGTGCCAGCAGTTACTCTGACAGGGGGACCAATGAGCAGTTCTTC. J is TRBJ2-1 and V is TRBV6-5; the match to TRBD1 covers 9 bases. The V and J ends lost 0 bases and 6 bases, in that order; junction bases with no gene match: 3. CDR1 is MNHEY, CDR2 SVGAGI, per germline. This CDR3 region has 15 residues.

This chain uses TRBV27 with TRBJ2-5; D possibly corresponds to TRBD2 (6 bases). Trimming pared 8 bases from V and 5 bases from J, leaving 24 bases between. Germline V gives CDR1 MNHEY, CDR2 SMNVEV (reference sequence). This CDR3 has 16 amino acids. The CDR3 here is CASSPPRAGSLETQYF. As DNA, the CDR3 is TGTGCCAGCTCCCCCCCCAGGGCGGGGAGCTTGGAGACCCAGTACTTC.

The chain has TRBV27 and TRBJ1-1; D not resolved. Germline CDR1 is MNHEY and CDR2 is SMNVEV (reference sequence). The CDR3 has 14 amino acids. Trimming removed 6 bases from V and 0 bases from J, with 11 bases in between. Written as DNA, the CDR3 is TGTGCCAGCAGCTCACGAGCGCTGAACACTGAAGCTTTCTTT. As protein: CASSSRALNTEAFF.

V and J are TRBV2 and TRBJ2-7; the D gene is possibly TRBD1 (6 bases). Germline CDR1 SNHLY, CDR2 FYNNEI. Trimming took 6 bases from V and 4 from J, leaving 10 bases between them. The length of the CDR3 is 12 residues. CDR3 protein: CASRAGEYEQYF. In nucleotides, the CDR3 is TGTGCCAGCAGGGCAGGGGAATACGAGCAGTACTTC.

This clone has only a few counts. The rearrangement uses TRBV6-4 and TRBJ1-2; 9 bases match TRBD1. Germline V lookup: CDR1 MRHNA, CDR2 SNTAGT. Trimming removed 6 bases from V and 4 bases from J; junction bases left unmatched: 9. The CDR3 contains 15 residues. The CDR3 DNA sequence: TGTGCCAGCAGACCCGGGACAGGGATAGGCTATGGCTACACCTTC. It is translated as CASRPGTGIGYGYTF.

This chain uses TRBV5-1 with TRBJ2-1; 7 nucleotides agree with TRBD2. V was pared by 6 bases and J by 4 bases, with 7 bases of the junction left unmatched. CDR3 length equals 14 residues. The germline V gene has CDR1 SGHRS and CDR2 YFSETQ. CDR3 region: CASKGLAAYNEQFF. Here the CDR3 DNA reads TGCGCCAGCAAGGGGCTAGCGGCATACAATGAGCAGTTCTTC.

V gene TRBV15 combines with J gene TRBJ2-3; 7 bases line up with TRBD1. The CDR3 has 15 amino acids. V dropped 1 base and J dropped 2; count of bases not matched to a gene: 3. Germline CDR1 is LNHNV and CDR2 is YYDKDF (reference sequence). The CDR3 loop reads CATSRAGTDTDTQYF. As DNA, the CDR3 is TGTGCCACCAGCAGAGCGGGGACAGACACAGATACGCAGTATTTT.

The rearrangement joins TRBV11-3 to TRBJ2-3; 9 nucleotides align to TRBD1. J lost 3 bases, V lost 5 bases, and 0 bases had no gene match. Per the germline V gene, CDR1 is SGHNT and CDR2 is YENEEA. The length of the CDR3 is 13 residues. The CDR3 sequence is CASSGQGTDTQYF. As DNA, the CDR3 is TGTGCCAGCAGCGGACAGGGGACAGATACGCAGTATTTT.

The CDR3 spells CASSIGQGRGDWETQYF. CDR3 DNA sequence: TGTGCCAGCAGCATCGGACAGGGGCGCGGTGACTGGGAGACCCAGTACTTC. The gene calls are TRBV11-3 and TRBJ2-5, with 9 bases fitting TRBD1. CDR3 size: 17 residues. The germline V gene has CDR1 SGHNT and CDR2 YENEEA. V was pared by 5 bases and J by 5 bases, with 15 bases of the junction left unmatched.

This rearrangement joins TRBV9 to TRBJ2-3; possible D gene TRBD1, 5 bases. This CDR3 contains 15 residues. Trimming took off 4 bases at V and 0 bases at J, with 12 bases between the two ends. The germline gives CDR1 SGDLS, CDR2 YYNGEE. In DNA form, the CDR3 reads TGTGCCAGCAGCCGATTGGGGCGGAGCACAGATACGCAGTATTTT. This codes for CASSRLGRSTDTQYF.

A few counts support this clone. The same CDR3 can be traced to other DNA sequences in this sample. The DNA of the CDR3 is TGTGCCAGCAGCCGAGACAGGAACACTGAAGCTTTCTTT. This translates into CASSRDRNTEAFF. The chain links TRBV14 to TRBJ1-1; D might be TRBD1 (5 bases). Germline V CDR1 and CDR2: SGHDN, FVKESK. The CDR3 length is 13 residues. Trimming pared 4 bases from V and 1 base from J, leaving 7 bases between.

V is TRBV27 and J is TRBJ2-7; TRBD2 matches 8 bases. This CDR3 has 14 residues. The ends lost 3 bases at V and 5 bases at J; junction bases unmatched: 6. Looked up from germline, CDR1 is MNHEY and CDR2 is SMNVEV (reference sequence). The CDR3 loop is CASSFLAGFHEQYF. CDR3 DNA sequence: TGTGCCAGCAGTTTCTTAGCGGGATTCCACGAGCAGTACTTC.

The genes are TRBV9 and TRBJ2-5; weak D call: TRBD1 (6 bases). The CDR3 extends over 13 amino acids. V lost 1 base and J 5 bases, leaving 9 bases between the germline ends. CDR1 is SGDLS and CDR2 is YYNGEE in the germline V gene. This CDR3 is CASSVTRGETQYF. CDR3 DNA: TGTGCCAGCAGCGTAACCAGGGGCGAGACCCAGTACTTC.

The chain recombines TRBV5-4 with TRBJ2-2, with TRBD1 identical over 8 bases. The germline V gene has CDR1 SGHNT and CDR2 YYREEE (reference sequence). V shed 1 base and J 6 bases; nucleotides not matched to a gene: 5. CDR3 size: 15 residues. The CDR3 DNA sequence: TGTGCCAGCAGCTTGTTCTCAGGGGGCTCCGGGGAGCTGTTTTTT. Residues: CASSLFSGGSGELFF.

The V call is TRBV2, the J call TRBJ2-5; no definite D call. CDR3 length: 11 amino acids. In germline, CDR1 is SNHLY, CDR2 FYNNEI. Trimming left V 6 bases short and J 2 bases short, with 4 bases between. The CDR3 coding sequence is TGTGCCAGCAGCCTTCAAGAGACCCAGTACTTC. This encodes CASSLQETQYF.

This clone appeared a single time. V and J are TRBV14 and TRBJ2-7, with D unresolved. Germline V gene data show CDR1 as SGHDN and CDR2 as FVKESK. The CDR3 is 16 amino acids. V dropped 0 bases and J dropped 2 bases, with 14 bases sitting between them. Here the CDR3 reads CASSQDARLAAYEQYF. The CDR3, as DNA: TGTGCCAGCAGCCAAGATGCGAGGCTCGCCGCCTACGAGCAGTACTTC.

J is TRBJ2-1 and V is TRBV5-5; no reliable D call. With 6 bases removed from V and 7 bases from J, the gap between germline ends came to 17 bases. Germline-derived CDR1 and CDR2 are SGHKS and YYEKEE (reference sequence). The CDR3 consists of 14 residues. CDR3 region: CASNLYSAGNEQFF. The CDR3 DNA is TGTGCCAGCAACCTCTATTCGGCCGGGAATGAGCAGTTCTTC.

The chain combines TRBV19 with TRBJ2-2; D unresolved. Germline CDR1 reads LNHDA; CDR2 reads SQIVND (reference sequence). Trimming took 3 bases from V and 0 from J, leaving 14 bases between them. The CDR3 has 17 residues. In nucleotides, the CDR3 is TGTGCCAGTAGTATCCTTTTTGCGGAAGCGAACACCGGGGAGCTGTTTTTT. Its translation: CASSILFAEANTGELFF.

This clone was observed a single time. The chain couples TRBV2 to TRBJ2-3; perhaps TRBD2 as D (6 bases). The CDR3 sequence is 15 residues long. V was cut by 4 bases and J by 0 bases, with 11 bases left in between. Germline CDR1 is SNHLY and CDR2 is FYNNEI. CDR3 amino acids: CASSVEGLSTDTQYF. The CDR3 DNA reads as TGTGCCAGCAGTGTGGAGGGGCTTAGCACAGATACGCAGTATTTT.